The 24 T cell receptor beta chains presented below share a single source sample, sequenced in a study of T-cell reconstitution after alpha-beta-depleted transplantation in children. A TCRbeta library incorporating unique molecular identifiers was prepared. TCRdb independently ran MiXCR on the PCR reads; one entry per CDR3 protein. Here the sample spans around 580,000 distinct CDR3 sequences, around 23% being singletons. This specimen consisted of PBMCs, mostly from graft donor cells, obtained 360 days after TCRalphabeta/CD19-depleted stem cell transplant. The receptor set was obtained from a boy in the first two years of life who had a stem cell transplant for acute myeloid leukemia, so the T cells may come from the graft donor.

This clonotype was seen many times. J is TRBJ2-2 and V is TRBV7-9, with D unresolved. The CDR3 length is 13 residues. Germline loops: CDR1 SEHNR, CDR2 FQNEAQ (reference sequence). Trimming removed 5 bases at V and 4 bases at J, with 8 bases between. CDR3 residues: CASSRVLTGELFF. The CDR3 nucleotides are TGTGCCAGCAGCCGGGTCCTCACCGGGGAGCTGTTTTTT.

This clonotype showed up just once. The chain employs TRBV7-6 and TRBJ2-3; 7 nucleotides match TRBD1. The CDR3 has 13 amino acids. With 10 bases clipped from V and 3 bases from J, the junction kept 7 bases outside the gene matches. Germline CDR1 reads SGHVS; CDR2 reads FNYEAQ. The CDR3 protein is CAIGTERTDTQYF. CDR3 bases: TGTGCCATTGGGACAGAACGAACAGATACGCAGTATTTT. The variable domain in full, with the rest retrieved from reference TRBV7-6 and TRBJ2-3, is GAGVSQSPRYKVTKRGQDVALRCDPISGHVSLYWYRQALGQGPEFLTYFNYEAQQDKSGLPNDRFSAERPEGSISTLTIQRTEQRDSAMYRCAIGTERTDTQYFGPGTRLTVL.

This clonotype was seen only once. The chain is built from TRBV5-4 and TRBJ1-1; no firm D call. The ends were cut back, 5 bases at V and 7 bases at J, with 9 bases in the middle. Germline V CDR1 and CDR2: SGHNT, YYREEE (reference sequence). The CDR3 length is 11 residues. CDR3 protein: CASSRGREAFF. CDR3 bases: TGTGCCAGCAGTCGTGGACGTGAAGCTTTCTTT.

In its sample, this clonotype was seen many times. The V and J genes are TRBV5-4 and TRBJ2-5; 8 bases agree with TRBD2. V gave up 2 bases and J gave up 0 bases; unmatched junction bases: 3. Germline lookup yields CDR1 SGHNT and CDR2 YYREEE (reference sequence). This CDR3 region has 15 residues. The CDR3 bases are TGTGCCAGCAGCTTTGGCGGGGGGTACCAAGAGACCCAGTACTTC. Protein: CASSFGGGYQETQYF.

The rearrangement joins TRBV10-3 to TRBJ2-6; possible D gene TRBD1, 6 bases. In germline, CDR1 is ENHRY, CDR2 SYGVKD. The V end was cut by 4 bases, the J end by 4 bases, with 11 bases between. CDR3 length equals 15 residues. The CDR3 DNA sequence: TGTGCCATCAGTGTGCAGGGGTCCGGGGCCAACGTCCTGACTTTC. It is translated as CAISVQGSGANVLTF.

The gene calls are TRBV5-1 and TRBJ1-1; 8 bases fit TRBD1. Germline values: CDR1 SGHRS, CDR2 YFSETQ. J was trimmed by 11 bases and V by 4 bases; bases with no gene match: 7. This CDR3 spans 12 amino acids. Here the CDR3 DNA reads TGCGCCAGCAGCCCATGGACAGGGAAGGCTTTCTTT. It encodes CASSPWTGKAFF.

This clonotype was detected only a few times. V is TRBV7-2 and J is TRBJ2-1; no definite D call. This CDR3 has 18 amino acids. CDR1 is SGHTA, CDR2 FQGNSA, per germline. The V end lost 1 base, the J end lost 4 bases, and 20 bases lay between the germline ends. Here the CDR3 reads CASSLGRAAAELYNEQFF. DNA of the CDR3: TGTGCCAGCAGCTTAGGCCGTGCCGCGGCGGAATTGTACAATGAGCAGTTCTTC.

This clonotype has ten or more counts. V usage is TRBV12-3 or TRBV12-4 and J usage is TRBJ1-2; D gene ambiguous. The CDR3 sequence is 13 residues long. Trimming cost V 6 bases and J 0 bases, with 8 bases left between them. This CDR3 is CASSAQANYGYTF. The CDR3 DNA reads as TGTGCCAGCAGCGCACAAGCTAACTATGGCTACACCTTC.

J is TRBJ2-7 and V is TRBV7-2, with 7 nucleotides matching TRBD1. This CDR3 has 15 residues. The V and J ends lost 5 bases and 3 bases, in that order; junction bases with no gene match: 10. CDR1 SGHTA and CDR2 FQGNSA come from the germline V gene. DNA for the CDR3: TGTGCCAGCAGCCATTACGGACAGGTAGGCTACGAGCAGTACTTC. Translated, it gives CASSHYGQVGYEQYF.

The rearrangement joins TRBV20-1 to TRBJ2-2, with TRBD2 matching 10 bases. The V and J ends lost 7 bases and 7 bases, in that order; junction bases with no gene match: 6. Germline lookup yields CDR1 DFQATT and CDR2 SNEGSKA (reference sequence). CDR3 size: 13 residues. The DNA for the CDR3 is TGCAGTGTTCAGCGGGGGGGCCACGGGGAGCTGTTTTTT. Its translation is CSVQRGGHGELFF.

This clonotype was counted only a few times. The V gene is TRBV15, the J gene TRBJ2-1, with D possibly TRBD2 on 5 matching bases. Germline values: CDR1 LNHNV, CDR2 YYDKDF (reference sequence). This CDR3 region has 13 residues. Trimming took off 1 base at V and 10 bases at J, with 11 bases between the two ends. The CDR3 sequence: CATSRAGREEQFF. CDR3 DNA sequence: TGTGCCACCAGCAGAGCCGGAAGGGAGGAGCAGTTCTTC.

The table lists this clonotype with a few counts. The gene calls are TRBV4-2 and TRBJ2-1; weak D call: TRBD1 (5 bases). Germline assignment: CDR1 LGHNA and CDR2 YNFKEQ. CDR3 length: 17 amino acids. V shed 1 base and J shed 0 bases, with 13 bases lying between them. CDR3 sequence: CASSQGTHKDSYNEQFF. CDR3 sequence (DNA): TGTGCCAGCAGCCAAGGGACACATAAGGACTCCTACAATGAGCAGTTCTTC.

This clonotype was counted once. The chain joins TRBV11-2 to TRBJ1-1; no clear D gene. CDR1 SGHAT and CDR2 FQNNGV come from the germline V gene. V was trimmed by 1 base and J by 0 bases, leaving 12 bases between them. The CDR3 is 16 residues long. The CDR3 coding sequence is TGTGCCAGCAGCTTAGTCCCTGCGGACTTGAACACTGAAGCTTTCTTT. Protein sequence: CASSLVPADLNTEAFF. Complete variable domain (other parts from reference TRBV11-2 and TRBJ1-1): EAGVAQSPRYKIIEKRQSVAFWCNPISGHATLYWYQQILGQGPKLLIQFQNNGVVDDSQLPKDRFSAERLKGVDSTLKIQPAKLEDSAVYLCASSLVPADLNTEAFFGQGTRLTVV.

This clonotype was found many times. The chain's CDR3 is CAISGDVSYEQYV. Written as DNA, the CDR3 is TGTGCCATCAGTGGCGACGTCTCCTACGAGCAGTACGTC. V usage is TRBV10-3 and J usage is TRBJ2-7; D unclear. The V gene's germline CDR1 is ENHRY and CDR2 SYGVKD. This CDR3 has 13 amino acids. The V end was cut by 4 bases, the J end by 0 bases, with 7 bases between.

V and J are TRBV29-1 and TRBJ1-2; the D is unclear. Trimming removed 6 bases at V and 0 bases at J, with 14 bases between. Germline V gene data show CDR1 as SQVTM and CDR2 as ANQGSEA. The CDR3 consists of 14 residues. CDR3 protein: CSVAPRGANYGYTF. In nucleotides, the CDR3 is TGCAGCGTCGCCCCCCGGGGAGCTAACTATGGCTACACCTTC.

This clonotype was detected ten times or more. CDR3 protein: CASSLAKRRAGANVLTF. The DNA for the CDR3 is TGTGCCAGCAGTTTAGCGAAGAGGAGGGCTGGGGCCAACGTCCTGACTTTC. The chain recombines TRBV12-3 or TRBV12-4 with TRBJ2-6; maybe TRBD2 (6 bases). V gave up 0 bases and J gave up 2 bases, with 11 bases separating them. The CDR3 is made up of 17 amino acids.

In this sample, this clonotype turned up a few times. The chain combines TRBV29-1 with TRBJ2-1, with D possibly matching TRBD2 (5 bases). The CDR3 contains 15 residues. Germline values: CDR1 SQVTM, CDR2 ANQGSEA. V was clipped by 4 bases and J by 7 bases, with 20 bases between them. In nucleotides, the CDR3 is TGCAGCGTTGCCCCTAGCAATACCTTTACGAATGAGCAGTTCTTC. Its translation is CSVAPSNTFTNEQFF.

The CDR3 is CSVDRTGGVNTEAFF. CDR3 bases: TGCAGCGTTGATCGGACAGGGGGTGTGAACACTGAAGCTTTCTTT. This rearrangement joins TRBV29-1 to TRBJ1-1; 10 bases align to TRBD1. In germline, CDR1 is SQVTM, CDR2 ANQGSEA. This CDR3 spans 15 amino acids. V lost 3 bases, J lost 0 bases, and 4 bases stayed unmatched.

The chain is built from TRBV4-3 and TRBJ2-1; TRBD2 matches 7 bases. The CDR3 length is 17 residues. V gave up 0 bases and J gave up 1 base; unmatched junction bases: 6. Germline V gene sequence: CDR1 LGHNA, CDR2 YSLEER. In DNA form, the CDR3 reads TGCGCCAGCAGCCAAGATTTAGGACTAGTGTCCTACAATGAGCAGTTCTTC. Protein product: CASSQDLGLVSYNEQFF.

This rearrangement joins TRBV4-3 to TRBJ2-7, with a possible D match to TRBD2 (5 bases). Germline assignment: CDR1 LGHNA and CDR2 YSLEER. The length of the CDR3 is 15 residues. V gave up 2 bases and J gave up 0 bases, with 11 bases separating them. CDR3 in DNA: TGCGCCAGCAGCCAACGGGAAGGGAGCTCCTACGAGCAGTACTTC. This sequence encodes CASSQREGSSYEQYF.

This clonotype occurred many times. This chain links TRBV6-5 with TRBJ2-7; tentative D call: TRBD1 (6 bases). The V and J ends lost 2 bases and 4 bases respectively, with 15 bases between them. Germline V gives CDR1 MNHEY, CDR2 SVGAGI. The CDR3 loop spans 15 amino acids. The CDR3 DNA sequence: TGTGCCAGCAGTTACGTCGGCAGGGGAGAGTACGAGCAGTACTTC. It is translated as CASSYVGRGEYEQYF.

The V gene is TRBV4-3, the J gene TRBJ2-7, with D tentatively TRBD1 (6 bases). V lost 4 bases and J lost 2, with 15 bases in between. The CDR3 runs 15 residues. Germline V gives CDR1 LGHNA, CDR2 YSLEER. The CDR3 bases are TGCGCCAGCAGCCTGGGGGACAACTCCGCCTACGAGCAGTACTTC. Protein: CASSLGDNSAYEQYF.

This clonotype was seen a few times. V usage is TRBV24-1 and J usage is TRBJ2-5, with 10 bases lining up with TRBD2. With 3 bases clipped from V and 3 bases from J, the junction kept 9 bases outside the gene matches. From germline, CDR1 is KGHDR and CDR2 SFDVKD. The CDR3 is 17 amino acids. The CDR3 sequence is CATSDRELAGTKETQYF. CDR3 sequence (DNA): TGTGCCACCAGTGATCGAGAACTAGCGGGGACCAAAGAGACCCAGTACTTC.

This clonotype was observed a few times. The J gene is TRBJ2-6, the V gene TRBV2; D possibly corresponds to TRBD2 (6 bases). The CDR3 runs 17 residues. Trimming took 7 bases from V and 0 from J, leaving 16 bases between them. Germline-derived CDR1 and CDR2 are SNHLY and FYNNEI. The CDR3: CASITSEGFSGANVLTF. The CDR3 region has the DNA TGTGCCAGCATTACTTCGGAGGGGTTCTCTGGGGCCAACGTCCTGACTTTC.